A single sample gave rise to the 17 T cell receptor beta chains below, sequenced in a study of cytomegalovirus exposure and HLA in healthy donors. The PCR employed 60 Vbeta primers together with 13 Jbeta primers. Some clones are missing from TCRdb's copy, which holds only in-frame ones; the method was immunoSEQ multiplex PCR. The sample includes around 34,000 clones. Sequenced input: PBMCs. These receptors came from a woman aged 35 to 49 in good health and CMV-seropositive.

V usage is TRBV27 and J usage is TRBJ1-2; TRBD1 is a possible D gene (6 bases). V lost 5 bases to trimming and J lost 6 bases, with 19 bases between them. Germline loops: CDR1 MNHEY, CDR2 SMNVEV (reference sequence). The CDR3 is made up of 15 amino acids. CDR3 DNA: TGTGCCAGCAGTCCCGACGACAGGCTTCTTGATGGCTACACCTTC. Its protein is CASSPDDRLLDGYTF.

J is TRBJ1-1 and V is TRBV28, with 9 bases that match TRBD1. J gave up 4 bases and V 5 bases, and 14 bases lay outside the gene matches. CDR3 length: 17 residues. The germline V gene encodes CDR1 MDHEN and CDR2 SYDVKM. The CDR3 bases are TGTGCCAGCAGTGTAGACAGGGGGAACTGGGTAAGCACTGAAGCTTTCTTT. The encoded protein is CASSVDRGNWVSTEAFF.

The V and J genes are TRBV28 and TRBJ1-1; 7 nucleotides match TRBD1. The V gene's germline CDR1 is MDHEN and CDR2 SYDVKM. The CDR3 is 14 residues long. V trimming: 5 bases; J trimming: 2 bases; junction bases outside the gene matches: 5. CDR3 residues: CASSAYRGNTEAFF. The CDR3 nucleotides are TGTGCCAGCAGTGCGTACAGGGGTAACACTGAAGCTTTCTTT.

The rearrangement links TRBV7-9 to TRBJ2-2; maybe TRBD1 (6 bases). With 6 bases removed from V and 0 bases from J, the gap between germline ends came to 20 bases. This CDR3 has 18 amino acids. Germline loops: CDR1 SEHNR, CDR2 FQNEAQ (reference sequence). In DNA form, the CDR3 reads TGTGCCAGCAGTTCGTATTGGACGCAGGGGACGAACACCGGGGAGCTGTTTTTT. Amino acids: CASSSYWTQGTNTGELFF.

V is TRBV13 and J is TRBJ1-2, with 10 nucleotides matching TRBD1. This CDR3 contains 14 residues. CDR1 is PRHDT and CDR2 is FYEKMQ in the germline V gene (reference sequence). Losses at the gene ends were 5 bases for V and 6 bases for J; bases not matched to a gene: 6. The CDR3 loop is CASSKDRGRDGYTF. In nucleotides, the CDR3 is TGTGCCAGCAGCAAAGACAGGGGGCGCGATGGCTACACCTTC.

The chain is built from TRBV15 and TRBJ2-1, with a weak D call TRBD2 (5 bases). The V and J ends lost 3 bases and 0 bases respectively, with 21 bases between them. CDR3 size: 19 residues. Germline values: CDR1 LNHNV, CDR2 YYDKDF (reference sequence). CDR3 in amino acids: CATSSVGSQTAGSYNEQFF. The CDR3 bases are TGTGCCACCAGCAGTGTGGGCAGCCAGACGGCGGGCTCCTACAATGAGCAGTTCTTC.

The chain joins TRBV2 to TRBJ2-1, with 7 bases matching TRBD1. V shed 6 bases, J shed 6 bases, and the junction held 11 bases outside the gene matches. The CDR3 spans 15 residues. Germline V gene sequence: CDR1 SNHLY, CDR2 FYNNEI. CDR3 region: CASSRTGLGANEQFF. The CDR3 region has the DNA TGTGCCAGCAGCAGGACAGGCCTAGGCGCCAATGAGCAGTTCTTC.

The V call is TRBV5-1, the J call TRBJ1-2, with 9 bases fitting TRBD1. V was clipped by 0 bases and J by 6 bases; unmatched bases: 6. Germline CDR1 reads SGHRS; CDR2 reads YFSETQ. This CDR3 is 15 amino acids long. CDR3 coding DNA: TGCGCCAGCAGCTTGGGTAAAACAGGGGGCCATGGCTACACCTTC. Its protein is CASSLGKTGGHGYTF.

J is TRBJ2-2 and V is TRBV6-1; 10 bases fit TRBD1. The V gene end was trimmed by 6 bases and the J gene end by 2 bases; junction bases not matched to a gene: 3. This CDR3 spans 15 amino acids. Germline V gene data show CDR1 as MNHNS and CDR2 as SASEGT. The CDR3, as DNA: TGTGCCAGCAGGGGACAGGGGAGAAACACCGGGGAGCTGTTTTTT. It codes for CASRGQGRNTGELFF.

This chain joins TRBV4-3 and TRBJ2-5; no firm D call. Germline V CDR1 and CDR2: LGHNA, YSLEER. Between the trimmed V and J ends, which lost 0 bases and 1 base, there was a span of 9 bases. CDR3 length equals 15 residues. CDR3 DNA sequence: TGCGCCAGCAGCCAAGATGTATCCGGCCAAGAGACCCAGTACTTC. As protein: CASSQDVSGQETQYF.

The chain is built from TRBV11-2 and TRBJ2-6; D possibly corresponds to TRBD2 (5 bases). The V and J ends lost 6 bases and 9 bases respectively, with 24 bases between them. The CDR3 is 17 residues long. Germline CDR1 and CDR2: SGHAT and FQNNGV. The CDR3 nucleotides are TGTGCCAGCAGATCCGTGGGCAGAAGGACCGGAGGCAACGTCCTGACTTTC. Translation: CASRSVGRRTGGNVLTF.

The rearrangement joins TRBV28 to TRBJ1-4; D unresolved. Trimming pared 6 bases from V and 4 bases from J, leaving 18 bases between. Germline CDR1 reads MDHEN; CDR2 reads SYDVKM. This CDR3 is 16 amino acids long. Here the CDR3 DNA reads TGTGCCAGCAGCTCCCATGGGTCGGGGTTTAATGAAAAACTGTTTTTT. Its translation is CASSSHGSGFNEKLFF. Full variable domain (remainder filled in from reference TRBV28 and TRBJ1-4): DVKVTQSSRYLVKRTGEKVFLECVQDMDHENMFWYRQDPGLGLRLIYFSYDVKMKEKGDIPEGYSVSREKKERFSLILESASTNQTSMYLCASSSHGSGFNEKLFFGSGTQLSVL.

The chain links TRBV7-9 to TRBJ1-5, with TRBD1 matching over 9 bases. This CDR3 region has 15 residues. Germline trimming cut 4 bases from V and 4 bases from J; bases unmatched to any gene: 5. CDR1 is SEHNR, CDR2 FQNEAQ, per germline (reference sequence). The CDR3 sequence is CASSSGQGTNQPQHF. DNA for the CDR3: TGTGCCAGCAGCTCGGGACAGGGAACGAATCAGCCCCAGCATTTT.

V usage is TRBV7-6 and J usage is TRBJ2-7; perhaps TRBD2 as D (7 bases). This CDR3 contains 14 residues. Germline values: CDR1 SGHVS, CDR2 FNYEAQ. Trimming removed 5 bases at V and 2 bases at J, with 13 bases between. The CDR3, as DNA: TGTGCCAGCAGCCCCCGGGGGGCCACCTACGAGCAGTACTTC. It specifies CASSPRGATYEQYF.

The chain couples TRBV30 to TRBJ2-5, with 8 bases lining up with TRBD1. Gene TRBJ2-7 matches the end of the DNA better, so the J call may be wrong. The CDR3 covers 16 residues. CDR1 GTSNPN and CDR2 SVGIG come from the germline V gene (reference sequence). CDR3 loop: CAWSPNDRTGPYEQYF. CDR3 coding DNA: TGTGCCTGGAGTCCTAATGACCGGACAGGGCCCTACGAGCAGTACTTC.

V gene TRBV9 combines with J gene TRBJ1-1, with D maybe TRBD1 (6 bases). This CDR3 is 15 amino acids long. The germline V and J ends were trimmed by 3 bases and 3 bases, with 15 bases remaining between them. From germline, CDR1 is SGDLS and CDR2 YYNGEE. This CDR3 is CASSGRDRSDTEAFF. As DNA, the CDR3 is TGTGCCAGCAGCGGCAGAGACAGGTCAGACACTGAAGCTTTCTTT.

The chain employs TRBV7-8 and TRBJ2-5; TRBD1 might be the D (5 bases). The germline gives CDR1 SGHVS, CDR2 FQNEAQ. CDR3 length: 15 residues. The V gene lost 2 bases and the J gene lost 1 base, with 11 bases spanning the gap. Here the CDR3 DNA reads TGTGCCAGCAGCTTAAGTGTGACAGTCCAAGAGACCCAGTACTTC. Translating gives CASSLSVTVQETQYF.